This is a list of T cell receptor beta chains from one sample in a study of beta chain features in type 1 diabetes. Profiling relied on immunoSEQ multiplex PCR, and the TCRdb table lists in-frame clones only, not all of them. The sample records hundreds of thousands of clones, about an eighth being singletons. The sequencing input was naive CD4+ T cells from blood. The receptors were sampled from a young man with type 1 diabetes. Both conserved end residues are part of each CDR3. A D gene is named only where the DNA matches it firmly. Size is omitted from some rows. Given values are once, few, many or a class for expanded clones.

size	V	length	D	J	DNA	CDR3
.	TRBV2	13	.	TRBJ1-1	TGTGCCAGCAGCCGGACGACGAACACTGAAGCTTTCTTT	CASSRTTNTEAFF
.	TRBV2	14	.	TRBJ1-5	TGTGCCAGCAGTCAAGGACAGTTGGATCAGCCCCAGCATTTT	CASSQGQLDQPQHF
.	TRBV30	13	.	TRBJ2-2	TGTGCCTGGAGCAAAACGGGAACCGGGGAGCTGTTTTTT	CAWSKTGTGELFF
.	TRBV5-4	14	TRBD2	TRBJ2-1	TGTGCCAGCAGAGAAGCGGGAGGCCGCCATGAGCAGTTCTTC	CASREAGGRHEQFF
few	TRBV6-5	14	.	TRBJ2-7	TGTGCCAGCAGCACCCCGGGACACACCTACGAGCAGTACTTC	CASSTPGHTYEQYF
.	TRBV2	11	.	TRBJ2-2	TGTGCCAGCAGTTTACCCGGGGAGCTGTTTTTT	CASSLPGELFF
few	TRBV10-3	17	.	TRBJ2-5	TGTGCCATCAGTGAGTCTATGCTAGCTGGTTTTGGGGAGACCCAGTACTTC	CAISESMLAGFGETQYF
few	TRBV28	15	.	TRBJ2-7	TGTGCCAGCAGTTCAGGGACTTTGAGCTCCTACGAGCAGTACTTC	CASSSGTLSSYEQYF
.	TRBV10-3	15	TRBD2	TRBJ2-7	TGTGCCATCAGTGAGGGACTAGCGGGAATAGACGAGCAGTACTTC	CAISEGLAGIDEQYF
.	TRBV7-2	14	.	TRBJ2-5	TGTGCCAGCAAAGGCGGCGGCTTCCAAGAGACCCAGTACTTC	CASKGGGFQETQYF
few	TRBV9	16	.	TRBJ1-2	TGTGCCAGCAGCGCGACCGGACCCCAGGTTTCATATGGCTACACCTTC	CASSATGPQVSYGYTF